These 5 T cell receptor beta chains share one sample of origin, sequenced in a study of cytomegalovirus exposure and HLA in healthy donors. PCR involved 60 Vbeta and 13 Jbeta primers. Profiled with immunoSEQ multiplex PCR; TCRdb holds only in-frame clones, not every one. This sample has 150,000 to 200,000 clones; about 87% occur once, and the top ten carry roughly 1.7%. Sequencing was performed on PBMCs. The receptors shown here come from a woman aged 18-30 years in good health and CMV-seronegative.

The chain's CDR3 is CASAPAGAGTGYTF. CDR3 nucleotides: TGTGCCAGCGCCCCTGCGGGGGCGGGTACTGGCTACACCTTC. The V call is TRBV28, the J call TRBJ1-2; TRBD1 might be the D (6 bases). V dropped 8 bases and J dropped 7 bases, with 20 bases sitting between them. Germline values: CDR1 MDHEN, CDR2 SYDVKM. The CDR3 is 14 amino acids.

V is TRBV7-8 and J is TRBJ1-1; 8 nucleotides match TRBD1. Looked up from germline, CDR1 is SGHVS and CDR2 is FQNEAQ. This CDR3 is built from 14 residues. Unmatched junction bases numbered 7, after V lost 5 bases and J lost 5 bases. The DNA for the CDR3 is TGTGCCAGCAGCCCGGGGGACAGGTGGACTGAAGCTTTCTTT. Translating gives CASSPGDRWTEAFF.

This chain uses TRBV25-1 with TRBJ2-2; TRBD1 is a possible D gene (6 bases). Trimming shortened V by 2 bases and J by 3 bases, and 16 bases separated the two germline ends. The CDR3 length is 17 residues. Germline V gene sequence: CDR1 MGHDK, CDR2 SYGVNS. The CDR3 loop reads CASSESAEAGDTGELFF. The CDR3 DNA is TGTGCCAGCAGTGAAAGCGCTGAAGCAGGGGACACCGGGGAGCTGTTTTTT. The full variable domain, its missing parts supplied by reference TRBV25-1 and TRBJ2-2, is EADIYQTPRYLVIGTGKKITLECSQTMGHDKMYWYQQDPGMELHLIHYSYGVNSTEKGDLSSESTVSRIRTEHFPLTLESARPSHTSQYLCASSESAEAGDTGELFFGEGSRLTVL.

This clone was detected once. V usage is TRBV2 and J usage is TRBJ1-1; TRBD1 is a possible D gene (5 bases). The CDR3 spans 15 residues. Trimming cost V 7 bases and J 4 bases, with 19 bases left between them. The germline V gene encodes CDR1 SNHLY and CDR2 FYNNEI. CDR3 protein: CASKNQGLASTEAFF. For the CDR3, the DNA is TGTGCCAGCAAAAACCAGGGCCTAGCGAGCACTGAAGCTTTCTTT. Filled out from reference TRBV2 and TRBJ1-1, the complete variable domain reads EPEVTQTPSHQVTQMGQEVILRCVPISNHLYFYWYRQILGQKVEFLVSFYNNEISEKSEIFDDQFSVERPDGSNFTLKIRSTKLEDSAMYFCASKNQGLASTEAFFGQGTRLTVV.

V and J are TRBV7-3 and TRBJ2-1; possible D gene TRBD2, 5 bases. Germline CDR1 is SGHTA and CDR2 is FQGTGA. Trimming cost V 2 bases and J 0 bases, with 5 bases left between them. The CDR3 extends over 14 amino acids. The DNA for the CDR3 is TGTGCCAGCAGCTTAGCGGGCTCCTACAATGAGCAGTTCTTC. It is translated as CASSLAGSYNEQFF.